This T cell receptor beta chain emerged from a study of T cell repertoires in cytomegalovirus infection. Using its own MiXCR run on the reads, TCRdb lists one record per CDR3 protein. The data show around 280,000 distinct CDR3 sequences, roughly 13% seen once. This clonotype was recorded a few times. Antigen: not known. Between the trimmed V and J ends, which lost 7 bases and 6 bases, there was a span of 12 bases. The CDR3 runs to 13 residues. Germline CDR1 is LGHDT and CDR2 is YNNKEL (reference sequence). Whole-study findings and limits: Dominant in the ex vivo response were TCR beta clonotypes restricted by HLA-C and specific for CMV.

V gene TRBV3-1 combines with J gene TRBJ2-2; a possible D gene is TRBD1 (5 bases). The sequenced sample was PBMCs. This TCR came from a human donor in good health (CMV status not recorded). Some clones in this sample may be carry-over from other donors' samples. The CDR3 sequence is CASNRHQSGELFF. In DNA form, the CDR3 reads TGTGCCAGCAACAGGCATCAATCCGGGGAGCTGTTTTTT.